Following are 25 T cell receptor beta chains from one sample sequenced in a study of T cell changes during pregnancy in multiple sclerosis. Some clones are missing from TCRdb's copy, which holds only in-frame ones; the method was immunoSEQ multiplex PCR. This table has tens of thousands of clones, about 91% appearing once. Specimen: CD4+ T cells from peripheral blood mononuclear cells, collected before pregnancy. The source of these receptors is a female donor with multiple sclerosis, enrolled in a pregnancy study.

The rearrangement uses TRBV7-2 and TRBJ2-3; 9 nucleotides agree with TRBD2. In germline, CDR1 is SGHTA, CDR2 FQGNSA. This CDR3 is 16 amino acids long. The V and J ends lost 6 bases and 8 bases, in that order; junction bases with no gene match: 15. The CDR3 DNA is TGTGCCAGCAGGAACGCGGGGGGGCCTCCTTGGGGTACGCAGTATTTT. Its protein product is CASRNAGGPPWGTQYF.

The chain recombines TRBV4-3 with TRBJ2-5; maybe TRBD1 (6 bases). Germline V CDR1 and CDR2: LGHNA, YSLEER. The CDR3 runs to 15 residues. Trimming stripped 0 bases from V and 3 bases from J, with 11 bases between. The CDR3 DNA follows: TGCGCCAGCAGCCAAGATTGGAGACAGGAAGAGACCCAGTACTTC. The encoded protein is CASSQDWRQEETQYF.

This sequence joins TRBV10-3 and TRBJ1-6; 8 bases agree with TRBD1. From germline, CDR1 is ENHRY and CDR2 SYGVKD. V lost 6 bases and J lost 7; bases outside the gene matches: 8. This CDR3 spans 15 amino acids. CDR3 nucleotide sequence: TGTGCCATCAGCATTGACAGGGGAGAAAATTCACCCCTCCACTTT. This translates into CAISIDRGENSPLHF.

This clone was observed a few times. The chain links TRBV6-1 to TRBJ1-1; 8 bases are a match to TRBD1. There are 16 residues in the CDR3. Germline V gene lookup returns CDR1 MNHNS and CDR2 SASEGT. The junction had 10 bases not matched to a gene; V was cut back by 1 base and J by 6 bases. The CDR3 coding sequence is TGTGCCAGCAGTGAAGAATTCTACGAGACAGGGGCTGAAGCTTTCTTT. Encoded protein: CASSEEFYETGAEAFF.

The chain is built from TRBV5-1 and TRBJ1-3, with a tentative D call TRBD1 (6 bases). Germline CDR1 and CDR2: SGHRS and YFSETQ. The germline V and J ends were trimmed by 0 bases and 4 bases, with 11 bases remaining between them. This CDR3 is built from 15 residues. CDR3 loop: CASSLGGGFGNTIYF. The CDR3 DNA follows: TGCGCCAGCAGCTTGGGAGGGGGATTCGGAAACACCATATATTTT.

CDR3 in DNA: TGTGCCAGCAGCTTAAGAGGAAGGGGCTATGGCTACACCTTC. Protein product: CASSLRGRGYGYTF. The V and J genes are TRBV7-3 and TRBJ1-2, with a possible D match to TRBD1 (5 bases). The V end lost 1 base, the J end lost 4 bases, and 10 bases lay between the germline ends. The CDR3 sequence is 14 residues long. The V gene's germline CDR1 is SGHTA and CDR2 FQGTGA.

This chain connects TRBV7-2 to TRBJ2-7; TRBD2 matches at 12 bases. Germline lookup yields CDR1 SGHTA and CDR2 FQGNSA. The V segment lost 4 bases and the J segment 2 bases; nucleotides outside the gene matches: 3. CDR3 length equals 15 residues. CDR3 sequence reads: CASSSLAGGPYEQYF. The CDR3 nucleotides are TGTGCCAGCAGCTCACTAGCGGGGGGCCCCTACGAGCAGTACTTC.

The chain links TRBV7-6 to TRBJ1-2, with a tentative D call TRBD1 (6 bases). Trimming removed 5 bases at V and 6 bases at J, with 13 bases between. Germline loops: CDR1 SGHVS, CDR2 FNYEAQ. The CDR3 is 13 residues long. For the CDR3, the DNA is TGTGCCAGCAGCCCTGACAGGTTCAATGGCTACACCTTC. Encoded protein: CASSPDRFNGYTF.

The chain couples TRBV4-2 to TRBJ2-7; possible D gene TRBD2, 6 bases. This CDR3 contains 14 residues. Trimming cost V 0 bases and J 7 bases, with 13 bases left between them. Looked up from germline, CDR1 is LGHNA and CDR2 is YNFKEQ. The CDR3 DNA is TGTGCCAGCAGCCAAGAATGGAGGGAGAGGGAGCAGTACTTC. Its translation is CASSQEWREREQYF.

This rearrangement joins TRBV10-1 to TRBJ2-3, with 7 bases matching TRBD2. Germline V CDR1 and CDR2: WNHNN, SYGVQD (reference sequence). This CDR3 contains 13 residues. The CDR3 region is CVRGGGSTDTQYF. The CDR3 nucleotides are TGCGTCAGAGGCGGGGGAAGCACAGATACGCAGTATTTT.

V usage is TRBV2 and J usage is TRBJ1-2, with D possibly matching TRBD1 (6 bases). The CDR3 is 12 residues long. Trimming cost V 4 bases and J 6 bases, with 9 bases left between them. CDR1 is SNHLY, CDR2 FYNNEI, per germline. The CDR3 bases are TGTGCCAGCAGTGCGAACAGGGATGGCTACACCTTC. It is translated as CASSANRDGYTF. Full variable domain (rest looked up from reference TRBV2 and TRBJ1-2): EPEVTQTPSHQVTQMGQEVILRCVPISNHLYFYWYRQILGQKVEFLVSFYNNEISEKSEIFDDQFSVERPDGSNFTLKIRSTKLEDSAMYFCASSANRDGYTFGSGTRLTVV.

The chain employs TRBV7-8 and TRBJ2-2; TRBD2 agrees at 8 bases. The CDR3 loop spans 14 amino acids. With V trimmed by 7 bases and J by 0 bases, 1 base remained unmatched. Germline CDR1 and CDR2: SGHVS and FQNEAQ. The CDR3 DNA reads TGTGCCAGCAATAGCGGGACGAACACCGGGGAGCTGTTTTTT. This encodes CASNSGTNTGELFF.

The chain is built from TRBV6-1 and TRBJ2-7, with 9 positions matching TRBD1. Trimming cost V 6 bases and J 0 bases; bases outside gene matches: 6. CDR1 and CDR2 from the germline V gene are MNHNS and SASEGT. The CDR3 extends over 15 amino acids. The CDR3 region has the DNA TGTGCCAGCAGAGACAGACAGGGGGGCTCCTACGAGCAGTACTTC. Residues: CASRDRQGGSYEQYF.

This clone was counted once. Here the CDR3 reads CATSPGQGANSNQPQHF. The CDR3, as DNA: TGTGCCACCAGCCCCGGACAGGGGGCAAATAGCAATCAGCCCCAGCATTTT. The J gene is TRBJ1-5, the V gene TRBV15; TRBD1 matches at 11 bases. Losses at the gene ends were 5 bases for V and 0 bases for J; bases not matched to a gene: 6. There are 17 residues in the CDR3. Germline V gives CDR1 LNHNV, CDR2 YYDKDF (reference sequence).

V usage is TRBV10-3 and J usage is TRBJ2-1, with 9 bases aligning to TRBD1. CDR1 ENHRY and CDR2 SYGVKD come from the germline V gene. V lost 1 base, J lost 1 base, and 2 bases stayed unmatched. The CDR3 consists of 16 residues. CDR3 amino acids: CAISEFGTGSYNEQFF. In DNA, the CDR3 is TGTGCCATCAGTGAGTTCGGGACAGGGTCCTACAATGAGCAGTTCTTC.

V and J are TRBV6-1 and TRBJ1-5; D unclear. Looked up from germline, CDR1 is MNHNS and CDR2 is SASEGT. V lost 10 bases to trimming and J lost 5 bases, with 15 bases between them. The CDR3 extends over 13 amino acids. The CDR3 coding sequence is TGTGCCACCCACCCTACGATGGATCAGCCCCAGCATTTT. Encoded protein: CATHPTMDQPQHF.

The chain links TRBV6-5 to TRBJ2-4, with TRBD1 as a possible D gene (5 bases). V lost 7 bases, J lost 9 bases, and 16 bases lay in between. The CDR3 has 13 amino acids. CDR1 is MNHEY and CDR2 is SVGAGI in the germline V gene. Here the CDR3 reads CASTPGASSIQYF. The DNA for the CDR3 is TGTGCCAGCACCCCTGGGGCAAGTAGCATTCAGTACTTC.

This chain links TRBV9 with TRBJ1-5, with 7 bases matching TRBD1. CDR1 and CDR2 (germline): SGDLS, YYNGEE. The V segment lost 3 bases and the J segment 4 bases; nucleotides outside the gene matches: 4. The CDR3 is 14 amino acids. The CDR3 protein is CASSAGTANQPQHF. The CDR3 DNA is TGTGCCAGCAGCGCGGGGACAGCAAATCAGCCCCAGCATTTT.

This clone was recorded once. V is TRBV5-6 and J is TRBJ1-1, with TRBD1 identical over 11 bases. Germline CDR1 and CDR2: SGHDT and YYEEEE. Trimming at V came to 7 bases and at J to 6 bases, leaving 11 bases not matched to a gene. The length of the CDR3 is 15 residues. CDR3: CASALGDRGYAEAFF. Written as DNA, the CDR3 is TGTGCCAGCGCCCTCGGGGACAGGGGGTACGCTGAAGCTTTCTTT.

V is TRBV7-8 and J is TRBJ1-5, with TRBD1 matching over 7 bases. There are 17 residues in the CDR3. Trimming cost V 0 bases and J 1 base; bases outside gene matches: 6. Germline V gene data show CDR1 as SGHVS and CDR2 as FQNEAQ. The CDR3 DNA reads TGTGCCAGCAGCTTAGCTTGGACAGGCATCAGCAATCAGCCCCAGCATTTT. This translates into CASSLAWTGISNQPQHF.

The V call is TRBV29-1, the J call TRBJ1-5; no reliable D call. The CDR3 is made up of 13 amino acids. Looked up from germline, CDR1 is SQVTM and CDR2 is ANQGSEA. V dropped 6 bases and J dropped 5 bases, with 14 bases sitting between them. The CDR3 DNA follows: TGCAGCGTGCAACGGGAAGCCCATCAGCCCCAGCATTTT. Translation: CSVQREAHQPQHF. Based on the CDR3 plus reference TRBV29-1 and TRBJ1-5, the full variable domain is SAVISQKPSRDICQRGTSLTIQCQVDSQVTMMFWYRQQPGQSLTLIATANQGSEATYESGFVIDKFPISRPNLTFSTLTVSNMSPEDSSIYLCSVQREAHQPQHFGDGTRLSIL.

This sequence joins TRBV5-4 and TRBJ2-5, with TRBD2 matching 9 bases. CDR3 length equals 15 residues. V lost 1 base and J lost 0; bases outside the gene matches: 1. Germline assignment: CDR1 SGHNT and CDR2 YYREEE (reference sequence). The CDR3 sequence is CASSLIAGDQETQYF. CDR3 nucleotides: TGTGCCAGCAGCTTGATAGCGGGGGACCAAGAGACCCAGTACTTC.

This chain uses TRBV7-2 with TRBJ2-7; TRBD1 might be the D (6 bases). Germline CDR1 reads SGHTA; CDR2 reads FQGNSA. Trimming removed 5 bases from V and 4 bases from J, with 18 bases in between. CDR3 size: 15 residues. The CDR3 is CASSPTAGAPYEQYF. CDR3 nucleotide sequence: TGTGCCAGCAGCCCAACTGCAGGGGCGCCTTACGAGCAGTACTTC.

The chain couples TRBV30 to TRBJ1-2; TRBD1 is a possible D gene (6 bases). The CDR3 extends over 12 amino acids. Between the trimmed V and J ends, which lost 7 bases and 8 bases, there was a span of 17 bases. Per germline, CDR1 GTSNPN and CDR2 SVGIG (reference sequence). CDR3 loop: CASFDGGRGYTF. DNA for the CDR3: TGTGCCTCCTTTGATGGGGGCCGGGGCTACACCTTC.

This chain connects TRBV7-2 to TRBJ2-3; 7 nucleotides match TRBD2. V lost 0 bases and J lost 1; bases outside the gene matches: 4. Germline V CDR1 and CDR2: SGHTA, FQGNSA. CDR3 length equals 16 residues. Written as DNA, the CDR3 is TGTGCCAGCAGCTTAGCGCTCACTAGCGGCACAGATACGCAGTATTTT. As protein: CASSLALTSGTDTQYF.